A selection of T cell receptor beta chains follows, all from one sample in a study of blood T cell repertoires in COVID-19. The protocol was immunoSEQ multiplex PCR, while the TCRdb copy is restricted to in-frame clones and leaves out a portion. The sample includes approximately 150,000 clones, more than 85% seen only once; the top ten take less than 3%. The sequencing sample was made of peripheral blood. The receptor set was obtained from an elderly woman with COVID-19, enrolled during active disease. Each CDR3 is given with its conserved first and last residue. A D gene is named only where the DNA matches it firmly. Not every row has a clone size; where given, it reads once, few, many or a size class.

j_call clone_size v_call d_call cdr3_nt cdr3_aa
TRBJ1-6 few TRBV6-5 NA TGTGCCAGCAGTAGGAACGGACCAGGGGATTCACCCCTCCACTTT CASSRNGPGDSPLHF
TRBJ2-3 NA TRBV19 TRBD2 TGTGCCAGTAGTATTGGCCTAGCGGGAGGAGATACGCAGTATTTT CASSIGLAGGDTQYF
TRBJ2-2 NA TRBV12-3/TRBV12-4 NA TGTGCCAGCAGTACCAGGGACACCGGGGAGCTGTTTTTT CASSTRDTGELFF
TRBJ2-7 few TRBV6-2/TRBV6-3 TRBD2 TGTGCCAGCAGCCTCGCCGTTCTAGCGGGAGCCCCCCTCTCCTACGAGCAGTACTTC CASSLAVLAGAPLSYEQYF
TRBJ1-6 NA TRBV7-2 NA TGTGCCAGCAGCTTAGTAGGACAGTATAATTCACCCCTCCACTTT CASSLVGQYNSPLHF
TRBJ2-5 NA TRBV5-6 NA TGTGCCAGCAGCTTGGCCGCGGGCGCACCCCAAGAGACCCAGTACTTC CASSLAAGAPQETQYF
TRBJ2-5 few TRBV9 TRBD2 TGTGCCAGCAGCGTAGAAGGAAGGGGAGGGTCCCAGTACTTC CASSVEGRGGSQYF
TRBJ2-1 NA TRBV5-4 NA TGTGCCAGCAGCTTGCCACAGGTGGGTGGGAATGAGCAGTTCTTC CASSLPQVGGNEQFF
TRBJ1-2 once TRBV9 TRBD1 TGTGCCAGCAGCGTCCAGGGGGCCTATGGCTACACCTTC CASSVQGAYGYTF
TRBJ1-5 once TRBV2 TRBD1 TGTGCCAGCAGCGGGACAGGGGGACAGCCCCAGCATTTT CASSGTGGQPQHF
TRBJ1-1 NA TRBV6-5 NA TGTGCCAGCACCCAACAGGGAAGGGGCACTGAAGCTTTCTTT CASTQQGRGTEAFF
TRBJ2-1 NA TRBV3-1/TRBV3-2 NA TGTGCCAGCAGCCTTTCGGCAGGGGCCAATGAGCAGTTCTTC CASSLSAGANEQFF
TRBJ1-2 NA TRBV10-3 NA TGTGCCATCACCCCGGACGGGATTAATGGCTACACCTTC CAITPDGINGYTF
TRBJ1-6 once TRBV12-3/TRBV12-4 TRBD1 TGTGCCAGCAGACAGGGGGATAATTCACCCCTCCACTTT CASRQGDNSPLHF
TRBJ1-2 many TRBV5-1 TRBD1 TGCGCCAGCAGTTCTCGACAGGGGGCTAACTATGGCTACACCTTC CASSSRQGANYGYTF
TRBJ1-2 NA TRBV6-1 TRBD1 TGTGCCAGCAGTGAGGTCAGGGGGCAAAGCGGCTACACCTTC CASSEVRGQSGYTF
TRBJ1-1 once TRBV6-2/TRBV6-3 NA TGTGCCAGCAGTTACTCGGCCGGCAGGGTACCTGAAGCTTTCTTT CASSYSAGRVPEAFF
TRBJ2-1 NA TRBV14 NA TGTGCCAGCAGCCACCTAGTAGGAGGCGAGCAGTTCTTC CASSHLVGGEQFF
TRBJ1-4 NA TRBV10-3 TRBD1 TGTGCCATCAGGGGGACAGGGGAAGGCGAAAAACTGTTTTTT CAIRGTGEGEKLFF
TRBJ1-1 NA TRBV2 NA TGTGCCAGCAGTCAAAGGACAGCTCGTATGAACACTGAAGCTTTCTTT CASSQRTARMNTEAFF
TRBJ1-1 NA TRBV19 TRBD1 TGTGCCAGTAGAGGGCGACAGGGGAACACTGAAGCTTTCTTT CASRGRQGNTEAFF
TRBJ2-7 NA TRBV6-5 TRBD2 TGTGCCAGCAGTTACTCCGGGGGGATTGCGGGCGAGCAGTACTTC CASSYSGGIAGEQYF
TRBJ2-2 NA TRBV19 TRBD2 TGTGCCAGTAGTATTGCTAGCGGGATGGGTCCCGGGGAGCTGTTTTTT CASSIASGMGPGELFF
TRBJ1-6 NA TRBV15 NA TGTGCCACCAGTCGACAGCGAAATAGTTCACCCCTCCACTTT CATSRQRNSSPLHF
TRBJ1-6 few TRBV25-1 NA TGTGCCAGCAGTGAATTCGGGAATAATTCACCCCTCCACTTT CASSEFGNNSPLHF
TRBJ2-3 NA TRBV6-2/TRBV6-3 TRBD2 TGTGCCAGCAGTTATCCCACGAAAGGAGCGGGAGTTAAGGATACGCAGTATTTT CASSYPTKGAGVKDTQYF
TRBJ2-7 NA TRBV10-3 NA TGTGCCATCGGAAGGACTGACTACGAGCAGTACTTC CAIGRTDYEQYF
TRBJ2-1 NA TRBV10-3 TRBD1 TGTGCCATCAGGGGATTGGACAGGGTGTCGGGCAATGAGCAGTTCTTC CAIRGLDRVSGNEQFF
TRBJ1-6 NA TRBV9 TRBD1 TGTGCCAGCAGCGTGACAGGGGAAAATTCACCCCTCCACTTT CASSVTGENSPLHF
TRBJ1-1 NA TRBV5-8 TRBD1 TGTGCCAGCAGCCCGGGACAGGGAAGTTATTTCGCTGAAGCTTTCTTT CASSPGQGSYFAEAFF
TRBJ1-2 NA TRBV5-4 TRBD1 TGTGCCAGCAGCCTGGGCAGGACAGGAATCCTTAACTATGGCTACACCTTC CASSLGRTGILNYGYTF
TRBJ1-5 few TRBV7-3 NA TGTGCCAGCGCAGCCGGGGTGGATCAGCCCCAGCATTTT CASAAGVDQPQHF
TRBJ2-5 NA TRBV4-2 TRBD2 TGTGCCAGCAGCCAGACGGGACTAGCGGGAGGAGAGACCCAGTACTTC CASSQTGLAGGETQYF
TRBJ2-3 NA TRBV7-8 NA TGTGCCAGCAGCTCTTGGACAAGTAGCACAGATACGCAGTATTTT CASSSWTSSTDTQYF
TRBJ1-2 once TRBV2 NA TGTGCCAGCAGTGGAGGACTTATCTATGGCTACACCTTC CASSGGLIYGYTF
TRBJ2-5 NA TRBV6-5 TRBD1 TGTGCCAGCTCAAGACCGGGACAGCAAGAGACCCAGTACTTC CASSRPGQQETQYF
TRBJ2-7 NA TRBV28 NA TGTGCCAGCAGTTTACCGAACACACTCCTAGACTTC CASSLPNTLLDF
TRBJ1-1 NA TRBV5-1 TRBD1 TGCGCCAGCAATCTGGGACAGCCGAACACTGAAGCTTTCTTT CASNLGQPNTEAFF
TRBJ2-5 NA TRBV6-6 NA TGTGCCAGCAGTTATCTCGGCGCGGGCCAAGAGACCCAGTACTTC CASSYLGAGQETQYF
TRBJ2-3 NA TRBV9 TRBD2 TGTGCCAGCAGCGGAGGTAGCGGGATCACAGATACGCAGTATTTT CASSGGSGITDTQYF
TRBJ1-4 NA TRBV7-9 NA TGTGCCAGCAGCTTAATGATCAGTAATGAAAAACTGTTTTTT CASSLMISNEKLFF
TRBJ1-5 NA TRBV19 NA TGTGCCAGTAACCTATCTAACAGGGACAATCAGCCCCAGCATTTT CASNLSNRDNQPQHF
TRBJ2-3 NA TRBV6-5 NA TGTGCCAGCACCCTAGGGGGGGGTACGCAGTATTTT CASTLGGGTQYF
TRBJ1-2 NA TRBV27 NA TGTGCCAGCAGTGGCTCCCGGCAGCCCGCCGGGGTCTATGGCTACACCTTC CASSGSRQPAGVYGYTF
TRBJ2-2 NA TRBV28 TRBD1 TGTGCCAGCGTACCAGGGGGCACGGGCACCGGGGAGCTGTTTTTT CASVPGGTGTGELFF